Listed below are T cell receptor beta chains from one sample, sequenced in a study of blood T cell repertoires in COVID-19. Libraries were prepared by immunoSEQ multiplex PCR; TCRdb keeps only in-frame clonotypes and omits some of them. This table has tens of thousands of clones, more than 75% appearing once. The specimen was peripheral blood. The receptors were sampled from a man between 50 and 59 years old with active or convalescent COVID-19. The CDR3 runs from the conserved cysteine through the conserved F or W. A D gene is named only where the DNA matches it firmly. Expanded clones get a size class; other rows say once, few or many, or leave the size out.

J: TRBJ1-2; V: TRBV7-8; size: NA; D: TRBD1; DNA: TGTGCCAGCAGCTTAAAGGAGGGACAGGCGTACTATGGCTACACCTTC; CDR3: CASSLKEGQAYYGYTF
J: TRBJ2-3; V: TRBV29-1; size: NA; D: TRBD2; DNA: TGCAGCGTAGCGAGCGGGGGGGCAGATACGCAGTATTTT; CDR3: CSVASGGADTQYF
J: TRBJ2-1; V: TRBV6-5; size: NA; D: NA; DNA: TGTGCCAGCAGTTTGGTCTTGAGCGAGCAGTTCTTC; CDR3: CASSLVLSEQFF
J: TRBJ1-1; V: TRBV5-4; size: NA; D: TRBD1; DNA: TGTGCCAGCAGCTTGCCCGGGACAGCCAACACTGAAGCTTTCTTT; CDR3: CASSLPGTANTEAFF
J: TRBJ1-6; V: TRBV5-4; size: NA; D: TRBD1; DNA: TGTGCCAGCAGATCCGGGACAGGGGGCAATAATTCACCCCTCCACTTT; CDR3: CASRSGTGGNNSPLHF
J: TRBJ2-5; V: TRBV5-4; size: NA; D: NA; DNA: TGTGCCAGCAACCCTAAGGGGCAGGAAAGTGTAGAGACCCAGTACTTC; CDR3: CASNPKGQESVETQYF
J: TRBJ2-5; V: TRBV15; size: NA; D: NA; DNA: TGTGCCACCAGCAGAGATCGGGGACAAGAGACCCAGTACTTC; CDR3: CATSRDRGQETQYF
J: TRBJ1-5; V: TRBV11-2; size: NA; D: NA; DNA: TGTGCCAGCAGTGTCAAGGGAGATCAGCCCCAGCATTTT; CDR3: CASSVKGDQPQHF
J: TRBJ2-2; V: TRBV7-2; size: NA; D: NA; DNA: TGTGCCAGCAGCTTAGTTCCCCGGGGGAACACCGGGGAGCTGTTTTTT; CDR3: CASSLVPRGNTGELFF
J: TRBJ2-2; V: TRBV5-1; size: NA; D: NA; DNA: TGCGCCAGCAGCCCGGGGATGGTGGCGAACACCGGGGAGCTGTTTTTT; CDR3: CASSPGMVANTGELFF
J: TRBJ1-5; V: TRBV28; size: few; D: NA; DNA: TGTGCCAGCAGTCTCGCAGGGAGCAATCAGCCCCAGCATTTT; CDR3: CASSLAGSNQPQHF
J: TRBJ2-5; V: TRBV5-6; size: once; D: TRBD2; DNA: TGTGCCAGCAGCTTTGAGGTAGCGGGGGGGGAGACCCAGTACTTC; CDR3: CASSFEVAGGETQYF
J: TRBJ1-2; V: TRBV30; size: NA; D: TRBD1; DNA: TGTGCCTGGAGTAACAGGGGGGGCTACACCTTC; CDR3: CAWSNRGGYTF
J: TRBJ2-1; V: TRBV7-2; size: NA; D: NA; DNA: TGTGCCAGCAGCGGGGGGAGCATGGTCAATGAGCAGTTCTTC; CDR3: CASSGGSMVNEQFF
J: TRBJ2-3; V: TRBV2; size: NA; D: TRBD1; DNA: TGTGCCAGCAGGGGGACAGGGGGCCGTACGCAGTATTTT; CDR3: CASRGTGGRTQYF
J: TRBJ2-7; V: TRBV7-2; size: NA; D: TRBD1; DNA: TGTGCCAGCAGCTTCGACAGGGGGCGCGAGCAGTACTTC; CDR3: CASSFDRGREQYF
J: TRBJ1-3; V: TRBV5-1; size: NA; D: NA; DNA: TGCGCCAGCAGCTTGGGTACGGCTGGAAACACCATATATTTT; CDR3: CASSLGTAGNTIYF
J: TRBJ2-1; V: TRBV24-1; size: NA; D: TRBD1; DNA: TGTGCCACCAGTGCAATGACAGGGGTTTCCTACAATGAGCAGTTCTTC; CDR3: CATSAMTGVSYNEQFF
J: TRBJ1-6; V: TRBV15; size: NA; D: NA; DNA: TGTGCCACCAGCGCACGGGAGACCTATAATTCACCCCTCCACTTT; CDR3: CATSARETYNSPLHF
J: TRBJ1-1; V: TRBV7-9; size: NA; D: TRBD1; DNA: TGTGCCAGCAGCTTAGCCGGGACAGGGGGCCTTGGAGCTTTCTTT; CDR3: CASSLAGTGGLGAFF
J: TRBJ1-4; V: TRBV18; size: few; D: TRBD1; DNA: TGTGCCAGCTCACCAGAAATGGGACAGGGTGGAAAACTGTTTTTT; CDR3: CASSPEMGQGGKLFF
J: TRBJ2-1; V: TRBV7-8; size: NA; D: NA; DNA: TGTGCCAGCAGCTTAAGTATGTATCAGGGAATCTATGATTCAGGCGATGAGCAGTTCTTC; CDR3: CASSLSMYQGIYDSGDEQFF
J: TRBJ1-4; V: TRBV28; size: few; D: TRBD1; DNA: TGTGCCAGCAGTTTATCGACAGGGGTCCAGGGTGAAAAACTGTTTTTT; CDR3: CASSLSTGVQGEKLFF
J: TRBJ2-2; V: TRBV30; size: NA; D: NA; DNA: TGTGCCTGGAGGGGGGCCTTGACCGGGGAGCTGTTTTTT; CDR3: CAWRGALTGELFF
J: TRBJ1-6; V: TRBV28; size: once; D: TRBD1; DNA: TGTGCCAGCCTCCCGGCCGGGACAGGGGATTCACCCCTCCACTTT; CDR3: CASLPAGTGDSPLHF
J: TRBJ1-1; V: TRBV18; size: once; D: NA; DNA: TGTGCCAGCTCACCACAGGGAGCTGGCACTGAAGCTTTCTTT; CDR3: CASSPQGAGTEAFF
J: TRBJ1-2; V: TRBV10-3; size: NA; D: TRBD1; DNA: TGTGCCATCAGTGAAGGACAGGAGTATGGCTACACCTTC; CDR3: CAISEGQEYGYTF
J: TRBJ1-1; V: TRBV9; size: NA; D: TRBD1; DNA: TGTGCCAGCAGCGCCGGGACAGGGGTACGGAACACTGAAGCTTTCTTT; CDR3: CASSAGTGVRNTEAFF
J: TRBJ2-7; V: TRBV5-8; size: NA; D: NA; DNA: TGTGCCAGCAGCTCGCAGGGGTACGAGCAGTACTTC; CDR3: CASSSQGYEQYF
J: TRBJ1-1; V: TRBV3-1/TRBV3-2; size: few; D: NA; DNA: TGTGCCAGCAGCCCTTTTGAGGGCACTGAAGCTTTCTTT; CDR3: CASSPFEGTEAFF
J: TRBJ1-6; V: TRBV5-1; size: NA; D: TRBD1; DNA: TGCGCCAGCAGCTTGCAGCCCGGGACAGATAATTCACCCCTCCACTTT; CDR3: CASSLQPGTDNSPLHF
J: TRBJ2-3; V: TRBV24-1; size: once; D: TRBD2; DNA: TGTGCCACCAGTTTAGGTTCGGCTAGCGGGGGGGAATCCTCTAGCACAGATACGCAGTATTTT; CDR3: CATSLGSASGGESSSTDTQYF
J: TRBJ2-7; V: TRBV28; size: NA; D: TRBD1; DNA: TGTGCCAGCAGTCCCGGGGACAGACTCTACGAGCAGTACTTC; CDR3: CASSPGDRLYEQYF
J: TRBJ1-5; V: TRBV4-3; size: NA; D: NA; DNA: TGCGCCAGCAGCCAAGAACACAGGGGCAATCAGCCCCAGCATTTT; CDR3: CASSQEHRGNQPQHF
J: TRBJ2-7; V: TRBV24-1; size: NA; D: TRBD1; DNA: TGTGCCACCAGTGATACACCGGGACAGGCCTACGAGCAGTACTTC; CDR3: CATSDTPGQAYEQYF
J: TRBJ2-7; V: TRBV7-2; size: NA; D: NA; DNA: TGTGCCAGCAGCCTTCTCTTAGAGCAGTACTTC; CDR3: CASSLLLEQYF
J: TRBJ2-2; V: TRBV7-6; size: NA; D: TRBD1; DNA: TGTGCCAGCAGCTTCGGGACAGGGGGCGGCGGGGAGCTGTTTTTT; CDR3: CASSFGTGGGGELFF
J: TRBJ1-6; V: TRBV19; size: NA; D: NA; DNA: TGTGCCAGTAGTCTCCTTACAGGTGCCAATTCACCCCTCCACTTT; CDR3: CASSLLTGANSPLHF
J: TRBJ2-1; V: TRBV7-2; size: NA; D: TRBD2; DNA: TGTGCCAGCAGACTAGCGGGGGGGCCGGGAAATGAGCAGTTCTTC; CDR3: CASRLAGGPGNEQFF
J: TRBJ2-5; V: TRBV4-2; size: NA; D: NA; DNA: TGTGCCAGCAGCCAGAGCCCGCAAGAGACCCAGTACTTC; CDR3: CASSQSPQETQYF
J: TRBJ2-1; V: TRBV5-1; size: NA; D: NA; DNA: TGCGCCAGCAGCATTCCGGGAAACTACAATGAGCAGTTCTTC; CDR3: CASSIPGNYNEQFF
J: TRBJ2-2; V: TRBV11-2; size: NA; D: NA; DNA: TGTGCCAGCAGCCCCTCGCCGGTACACACCGGGGAGCTGTTTTTT; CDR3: CASSPSPVHTGELFF
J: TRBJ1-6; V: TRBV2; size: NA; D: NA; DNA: TGTGCCAGCAGTCTAGACAGTAGCTCCTATAATTCACCCCTCCACTTT; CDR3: CASSLDSSSYNSPLHF
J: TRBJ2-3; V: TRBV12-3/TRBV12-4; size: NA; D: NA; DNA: TGTGCCAGCAGTACCCCCCCCGCGGATACGCAGTATTTT; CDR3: CASSTPPADTQYF